This T cell receptor (beta chain) appears in the sequencing data of a study of tumor-infiltrating lymphocytes in primary liver carcinoma. Priming with a constant-region primer yielded TCR beta cDNA from 450 to 600 ng total RNA. Employing slightly modified ARM-PCR, three nested multiplex PCR rounds were run, and these gave rise to the TCR beta libraries. One entry per CDR3 protein, called by TCRdb with MiXCR from the multiplex PCR reads. The sample includes tens of thousands of distinct CDR3 sequences, around 84% of them seen just once. For this clonotype: The junction does not match germline at one end; this may be a read error.

The study co-extracted DNA and RNA from 20-30 mg of unsorted bulk tissue. The patients lived with chronic HBV infection and had not yet received any treatment. This TCR was sampled from a woman in her thirties with primary liver carcinoma and hepatitis B virus infection. The sequenced sample consisted of liver tumor tissue from sampling region 2. The subset: tumor region T2, inferior pole.

In nucleotides, the CDR3 is TGTGCCAGCAGCCAGGAACACCTAGGACATGTGGGACCGCGCGAGCAGTATTTC. Translating it yields CASSQEHLGHVGPREQYF. This chain links TRBV4-2 with TRBJ2-7, with D perhaps TRBD1 or TRBD2 (5 bases each). The germline V gene encodes CDR1 LGHNA and CDR2 YNFKEQ. The CDR3 has 18 residues.